These 22 T cell receptor beta chains share one sample of origin, sequenced in a study of TIL therapy for anti-PD-1-resistant metastatic lung cancer. The libraries were made with immunoSEQ v3. The table came from immunoSEQ multiplex PCR; TCRdb's copy has only in-frame clones and leaves some out. The repertoire holds 50,000 to 60,000 clones, with approximately 78% as singletons. Time point reported: pre-treatment sample, taken before nivolumab and TIL therapy. Material: blood, obtained at baseline. Receptors originate from a person aged 25 to 85 with non-small cell lung cancer.

The chain links TRBV4-3 to TRBJ2-7, with D uncertain. CDR3 length equals 14 residues. Germline values: CDR1 LGHNA, CDR2 YSLEER. The ends were cut back, 1 base at V and 2 bases at J, with 9 bases in the middle. Here the CDR3 reads CASSQVPGPYEQYF. CDR3 DNA sequence: TGCGCCAGCAGCCAAGTACCAGGACCCTACGAGCAGTACTTC.

The genes are TRBV3-1 (or the pseudogene TRBV3-2) and TRBJ2-7, with D perhaps matching TRBD1 (6 bases). The germline V gene encodes CDR1 LGHDT and CDR2 YNNKEL (reference sequence). The CDR3 is made up of 14 amino acids. Trimming removed 1 base at V and 0 bases at J, with 7 bases between. CDR3 bases: TGTGCCAGCAGCCAAGGGACAGTCTCCTACGAGCAGTACTTC. Its protein is CASSQGTVSYEQYF.

V gene TRBV19 combines with J gene TRBJ1-4; D unclear. The V gene lost 5 bases and the J gene lost 0 bases, with 16 bases spanning the gap. Germline CDR1 and CDR2: LNHDA and SQIVND (reference sequence). The CDR3 is 17 amino acids. The CDR3 here is CASSLRVVGATNEKLFF. The CDR3 nucleotides read TGTGCCAGTAGTCTGCGTGTTGTAGGCGCAACTAATGAAAAACTGTTTTTT.

This clone was seen once. The chain joins TRBV29-1 to TRBJ2-5; TRBD1 is a possible D gene (5 bases). CDR1 is SQVTM, CDR2 ANQGSEA, per germline. V was clipped by 5 bases and J by 2 bases, with 18 bases between them. This CDR3 is built from 15 residues. The CDR3 nucleotides read TGCAGCGTTCTCGACGGGTCAGGGTGGCAAGAGACCCAGTACTTC. Its translation: CSVLDGSGWQETQYF.

This sequence joins TRBV4-2 and TRBJ1-2, with TRBD1 as a possible D gene (5 bases). Trimming cost V 0 bases and J 4 bases, with 12 bases left between them. Germline V lookup: CDR1 LGHNA, CDR2 YNFKEQ. The CDR3 length is 15 residues. The CDR3 loop is CASSQEQGRLYGYTF. Here the CDR3 DNA reads TGTGCCAGCAGCCAAGAGCAGGGTAGGCTCTATGGCTACACCTTC.

The rearrangement links TRBV6-1 to TRBJ2-1, with TRBD1 as a possible D gene (6 bases). The V and J ends lost 3 bases and 7 bases respectively, with 16 bases between them. Germline V gene data show CDR1 as MNHNS and CDR2 as SASEGT. The CDR3 is made up of 15 amino acids. The CDR3 DNA follows: TGTGCCAGCAGTGAGAGGGACCGAAGGGGGAATGAGCAGTTCTTC. Its protein is CASSERDRRGNEQFF.

This clone came up a few times. V usage is TRBV6-5 and J usage is TRBJ1-2; D ambiguous. V was shortened by 0 bases and J by 5 bases, with 13 bases between the two germline ends. The germline V gene has CDR1 MNHEY and CDR2 SVGAGI. CDR3 length: 15 amino acids. The DNA of the CDR3 is TGTGCCAGCAGTTACTCCGAGGGTTCGAGTTATGGCTACACCTTC. It encodes CASSYSEGSSYGYTF.

As regards this clone: The same CDR3 also results from other DNA sequences found in this sample. CDR3 nucleotide sequence: TGTGCCAGCAGCTTAGTTCGGGGTGGGCCGGCCCACGAGCAGTACTTC. It encodes CASSLVRGGPAHEQYF. The chain recombines TRBV7-2 with TRBJ2-7; tentatively, D is TRBD2 (5 bases). Trimming removed 1 base at V and 5 bases at J, with 18 bases between. Germline values: CDR1 SGHTA, CDR2 FQGNSA. This CDR3 region has 16 residues.

This clone was counted only a few times. The rearrangement uses TRBV29-1 and TRBJ2-2; either TRBD1 or TRBD2 may fit D (5 bases each). V was cut by 4 bases and J by 4 bases, with 13 bases left in between. The germline CDR1 and CDR2 sequences are SQVTM and ANQGSEA. The CDR3 has 14 residues. CDR3: CSVVGLAGTGELFF. CDR3 nucleotide sequence: TGCAGCGTTGTGGGGCTAGCAGGCACCGGGGAGCTGTTTTTT.

This clone was counted only a few times. This chain uses TRBV2 with TRBJ2-2; TRBD2 matches at 8 bases. Trimming removed 2 bases from V and 7 bases from J; junction bases left unmatched: 3. Germline V CDR1 and CDR2: SNHLY, FYNNEI. The CDR3 runs 14 residues. Here the CDR3 reads CASSESGGGGELFF. DNA for the CDR3: TGTGCCAGCAGTGAAAGCGGGGGTGGCGGGGAGCTGTTTTTT. Using reference TRBV2 and TRBJ2-2 for the parts outside the CDR3, the full variable domain is EPEVTQTPSHQVTQMGQEVILRCVPISNHLYFYWYRQILGQKVEFLVSFYNNEISEKSEIFDDQFSVERPDGSNFTLKIRSTKLEDSAMYFCASSESGGGGELFFGEGSRLTVL.

This chain uses TRBV7-2 with TRBJ2-2; TRBD1 aligns across 7 bases. The germline V gene has CDR1 SGHTA and CDR2 FQGNSA. Trimming cost V 1 base and J 2 bases; bases outside gene matches: 1. This CDR3 region has 15 residues. DNA for the CDR3: TGTGCCAGCAGCTTAGGGACAGGCAACACCGGGGAGCTGTTTTTT. Translation gives CASSLGTGNTGELFF.

The chain employs TRBV30 and TRBJ2-7, with D possibly being TRBD2 (5 bases). Germline V gene data show CDR1 as GTSNPN and CDR2 as SVGIG (reference sequence). The CDR3 contains 11 residues. Trimming removed 3 bases from V and 2 bases from J, with 5 bases in between. The CDR3 is CAWSGTYEQYF. The CDR3 DNA reads as TGTGCCTGGAGCGGGACCTACGAGCAGTACTTC.

The chain is built from TRBV7-2 and TRBJ1-1; tentatively, D is TRBD1 (5 bases). V dropped 5 bases and J dropped 8 bases, with 18 bases sitting between them. Germline lookup yields CDR1 SGHTA and CDR2 FQGNSA. This CDR3 is built from 14 residues. Written as DNA, the CDR3 is TGTGCCAGCAGCCGGCAGGGTGGTATGGGCGAAGCTTTCTTT. Protein sequence: CASSRQGGMGEAFF.

The V gene is TRBV11-3, the J gene TRBJ2-3; 8 bases are a match to TRBD2. The CDR3 is 16 residues long. Per germline, CDR1 SGHNT and CDR2 YENEEA. The junction had 2 bases not matched to a gene; V was cut back by 0 bases and J by 0 bases. CDR3 residues: CASSLEVAGSTDTQYF. The CDR3, as DNA: TGTGCCAGCAGCTTAGAAGTAGCGGGGAGCACAGATACGCAGTATTTT.

V usage is TRBV18 and J usage is TRBJ1-5, with 7 bases matching TRBD1. There are 14 residues in the CDR3. Trimming removed 6 bases from V and 6 bases from J; junction bases left unmatched: 8. Germline CDR1 KGHSH, CDR2 LQKENI. CDR3 in amino acids: CASSPTGPGQPQHF. The CDR3 DNA reads as TGTGCCAGCTCCCCGACAGGGCCGGGTCAGCCCCAGCATTTT.

The chain combines TRBV19 with TRBJ1-1; no clear D. Trimming took 3 bases from V and 11 from J, leaving 31 bases between them. Per the germline V gene, CDR1 is LNHDA and CDR2 is SQIVND (reference sequence). This CDR3 has 18 amino acids. In DNA form, the CDR3 reads TGTGCCAGTAGTATCAGAGGTCCAGAGAAAAGCGGTTTGGTTACCGCTTTCTTT. Translation gives CASSIRGPEKSGLVTAFF.

V gene TRBV19 combines with J gene TRBJ1-5; D not certain. Trimming took 6 bases from V and 10 from J, leaving 22 bases between them. The CDR3 sequence is 15 residues long. Germline values: CDR1 LNHDA, CDR2 SQIVND (reference sequence). The CDR3 is CASSQLTRHRNPQHF. The CDR3, as DNA: TGTGCCAGTAGCCAACTGACCCGCCACCGAAACCCCCAGCATTTT.

The chain employs TRBV29-1 and TRBJ1-1; unclear D gene. CDR1 and CDR2 (germline): SQVTM, ANQGSEA. The length of the CDR3 is 15 residues. Trimming removed 0 bases from V and 0 bases from J, with 11 bases in between. The CDR3 DNA follows: TGCAGCGTTGAAGATCGTCGGCGGATGAACACTGAAGCTTTCTTT. Translated, it gives CSVEDRRRMNTEAFF.

The rearrangement links TRBV7-9 to TRBJ1-4; 9 bases map to TRBD1. V lost 2 bases and J lost 8; bases outside the gene matches: 6. CDR1 and CDR2 from the germline V gene are SEHNR and FQNEAQ (reference sequence). The CDR3 totals 15 residues. The CDR3 bases are TGTGCCAGCAGCTTAAGCGGGACAGGGCGCGAAAAACTGTTTTTT. Its protein product is CASSLSGTGREKLFF.

This CDR3 is CASSRPRTGYSGLAKNIQYF. CDR3 DNA sequence: TGTGCCAGCAGCCGTCCTAGGACCGGCTATTCGGGTTTAGCCAAAAACATTCAGTACTTC. J is TRBJ2-4 and V is TRBV6-2 or TRBV6-3; D call uncertain. Trimming stripped 6 bases from V and 0 bases from J, with 27 bases between. The CDR3 is 20 residues long. Germline CDR1 is MNHEY and CDR2 is SVGEGT.

The CDR3 reads CASSLGGGGNSPLHF. The CDR3 DNA follows: TGTGCCAGCAGCCTAGGCGGAGGGGGGAATTCACCCCTCCACTTT. The rearrangement joins TRBV7-2 to TRBJ1-6, with TRBD1 as a possible D gene (6 bases). V dropped 5 bases and J dropped 7 bases, with 15 bases sitting between them. CDR1 is SGHTA and CDR2 is FQGNSA in the germline V gene. The CDR3 is 15 amino acids.

The chain uses TRBV6-5 and TRBJ2-1; perhaps TRBD2 as D (5 bases). The CDR3 is 13 residues long. V lost 6 bases to trimming and J lost 8 bases, with 14 bases between them. Germline CDR1 MNHEY, CDR2 SVGAGI. CDR3 residues: CASRNQGSDEQFF. The DNA of the CDR3 is TGTGCCAGCAGAAACCAAGGTAGCGATGAGCAGTTCTTC.